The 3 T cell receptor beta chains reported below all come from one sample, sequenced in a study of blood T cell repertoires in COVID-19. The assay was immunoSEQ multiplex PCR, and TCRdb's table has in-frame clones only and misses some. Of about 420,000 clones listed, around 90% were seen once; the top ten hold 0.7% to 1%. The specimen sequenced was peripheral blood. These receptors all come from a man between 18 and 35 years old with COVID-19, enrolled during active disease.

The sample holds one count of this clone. CDR3 loop: CASSYEGANTVNYGYTF. DNA of the CDR3: TGTGCCAGCAGCTACGAGGGGGCCAACACGGTTAACTATGGCTACACCTTC. The V gene is TRBV5-6, the J gene TRBJ1-2, with 7 bases identical to TRBD1. CDR1 is SGHDT, CDR2 YYEEEE, per germline. V lost 3 bases, J lost 1 base, and 12 bases stayed unmatched. The CDR3 contains 17 residues.

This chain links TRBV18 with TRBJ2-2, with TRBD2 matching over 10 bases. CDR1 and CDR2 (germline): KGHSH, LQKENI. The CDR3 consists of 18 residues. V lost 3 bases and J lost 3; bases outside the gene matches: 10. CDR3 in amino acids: CASSPNLIAGGHTGELFF. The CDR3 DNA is TGTGCCAGCTCACCCAACCTTATAGCGGGAGGTCACACCGGGGAGCTGTTTTTT.

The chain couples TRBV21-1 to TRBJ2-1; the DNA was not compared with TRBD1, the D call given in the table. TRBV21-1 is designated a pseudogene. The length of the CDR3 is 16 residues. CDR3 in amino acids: CASSKEAGQGFNEQFF. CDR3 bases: TGTGCCAGCAGCAAAGAGGCGGGACAGGGTTTCAATGAGCAGTTCTTC.